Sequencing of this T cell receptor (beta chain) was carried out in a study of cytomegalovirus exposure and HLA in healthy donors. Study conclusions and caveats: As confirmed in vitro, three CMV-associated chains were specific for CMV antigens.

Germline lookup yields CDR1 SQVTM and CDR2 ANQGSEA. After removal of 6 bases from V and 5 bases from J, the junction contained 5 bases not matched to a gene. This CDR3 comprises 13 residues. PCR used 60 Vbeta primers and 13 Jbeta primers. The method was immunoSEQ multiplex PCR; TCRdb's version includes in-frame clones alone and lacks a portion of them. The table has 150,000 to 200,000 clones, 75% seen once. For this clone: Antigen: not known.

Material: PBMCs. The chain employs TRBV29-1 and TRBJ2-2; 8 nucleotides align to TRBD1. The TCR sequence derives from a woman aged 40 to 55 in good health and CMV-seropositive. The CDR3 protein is CSVDRGGTGELFF. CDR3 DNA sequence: TGCAGCGTAGACAGGGGCGGGACCGGGGAGCTGTTTTTT.